The rows below give T cell receptor beta chains drawn from one sample of a study of T cell changes during pregnancy in multiple sclerosis. Data came from immunoSEQ multiplex PCR; TCRdb stores just in-frame clones and leaves some out. The data contain about 70,000 clones, about 90% of them singletons. Sequencing was performed on peripheral blood, taken in the first trimester of pregnancy. The receptors come from a female donor with multiple sclerosis, enrolled in a pregnancy study. The CDR3 runs from the conserved cysteine through the conserved F or W. The order of the fields is V gene, clone size, D gene, J gene, CDR3 DNA, CDR3 protein. D genes are given only for firm matches. Not all rows give a size; the values are once, few, many and, for expanded clones, a class.

TRBV28,NA,NA,TRBJ2-7,TGTGCCAGCAGTTTTGTCTCCAGGGGCCCCCCCTACGAGCAGTACTTC,CASSFVSRGPPYEQYF
TRBV7-2,once,TRBD2,TRBJ2-2,TGTGCCAGCAGCTCGGGACTAGCGGGGACCACCGGGGAGCTGTTTTTT,CASSSGLAGTTGELFF
TRBV6-1,NA,NA,TRBJ2-3,TGTGCCAGCAGTGAAGAGGGAGGTGGGACGCAGTATTTT,CASSEEGGGTQYF
TRBV2,NA,NA,TRBJ2-6,TGTGCCAGCAGTGTCAGGGGCTCTGGGGCCAACGTCCTGACTTTC,CASSVRGSGANVLTF
TRBV28,NA,TRBD1,TRBJ2-7,TGTGCCAGCACCCTGAGGGACAGGGAGTTGGGCGAGCAGTACTTC,CASTLRDRELGEQYF
TRBV15,NA,NA,TRBJ2-5,TGTGCCACCAGCAGAGATGGGGAGCCGGAAGAGACCCAGTACTTC,CATSRDGEPEETQYF
TRBV30,NA,NA,TRBJ1-5,TGTGCCTGGAGTGTTCTGGGGGCTCAGCCCCAGCATTTT,CAWSVLGAQPQHF
TRBV7-9,once,TRBD1,TRBJ2-2,TGTGCCAGCAGCTTCTACAGGGGGCGGGCTCTCACCGGGGAGCTGTTTTTT,CASSFYRGRALTGELFF
TRBV5-4,NA,TRBD1,TRBJ2-3,TGTGCCAGCAGCTTTCCGGGACAGAGCACAGATACGCAGTATTTT,CASSFPGQSTDTQYF
TRBV11-2,NA,NA,TRBJ1-4,TGTGCCAGCAGCCTCGCAACTAATGAAAAACTGTTTTTT,CASSLATNEKLFF
TRBV30,NA,TRBD2,TRBJ2-1,TGTGCTTGGCACGGGGGGAATTCCTACAATGAGCAGTTCTTC,CAWHGGNSYNEQFF
TRBV18,NA,TRBD1,TRBJ1-4,TGTGCCAGCTCACCTCGCCACAGGGGGAGTGGGGAAAAACTGTTTTTT,CASSPRHRGSGEKLFF
TRBV27,NA,NA,TRBJ1-6,TGTGCCAGCAGTCCCTACGGGAGGGTTAGGTCACCCCTCCACTTT,CASSPYGRVRSPLHF
TRBV9,NA,TRBD2,TRBJ2-1,TGTGCCAGCAGCGTAGCTACTAGCGGGGTTTACAATGAGCAGTTCTTC,CASSVATSGVYNEQFF
TRBV11-2,NA,NA,TRBJ2-3,TGTGCCAGCAGCTTGAGAGACTACACAGATACGCAGTATTTT,CASSLRDYTDTQYF
TRBV6-1,NA,NA,TRBJ1-5,TGTGCCAGCACCTCGCCATCCGGAGGCAATCAGCCCCAGCATTTT,CASTSPSGGNQPQHF
TRBV18,once,NA,TRBJ2-2,TGTGCCAGCTCACCGCGGACAGCAAACACCGGGGAGCTGTTTTTT,CASSPRTANTGELFF
TRBV18,NA,TRBD1,TRBJ1-2,TGTGCCAGCTCACCACCGACAGGGATCTATGGCTACACCTTC,CASSPPTGIYGYTF
TRBV6-5,once,TRBD2,TRBJ2-1,TGTGCCAGCAGTTACTCGGCGGGGGGGCACAATGAGCAGTTCTTC,CASSYSAGGHNEQFF
TRBV21-1,NA,NA,TRBJ2-5,TGTGCCAGCAGCAAACGCGGGGCACGGACCCAGTACTTC,CASSKRGARTQYF
TRBV5-6,NA,NA,TRBJ1-1,TGTGCCAGCAGCCCCCCCGGGGGGCGACGAGGAACTGAAGCTTTCTTT,CASSPPGGRRGTEAFF
TRBV7-3,NA,NA,TRBJ2-1,TGTGCCAGCAGCCTAGGCCCTTACTCCTACAATGAGCAGTTCTTC,CASSLGPYSYNEQFF
TRBV13,NA,NA,TRBJ1-1,TGTGCCAGCAGCCAAGAACAGAACCTGAACACTGAAGCTTTCTTT,CASSQEQNLNTEAFF
TRBV5-6,NA,TRBD1,TRBJ1-2,TGTGCCAGCAGCTGGGGGACAGGGGGCCTTCGGGGGGATGGCTACACCTTC,CASSWGTGGLRGDGYTF
TRBV19,NA,TRBD2,TRBJ2-3,TGTGCCAGTAGTATGGTACTAGCGGGAGGGACAGATACGCAGTATTTT,CASSMVLAGGTDTQYF
TRBV18,once,TRBD1,TRBJ1-2,TGTGCCAGCTCACCGTCCTCAGGGGGCCCCTACACCTTC,CASSPSSGGPYTF
TRBV5-1,NA,NA,TRBJ2-1,TGCGCCAGCAGCCCCTCGGCCCGCGGAGGGGCCTACAATGAGCAGTTCTTC,CASSPSARGGAYNEQFF
TRBV29-1,NA,NA,TRBJ1-1,TGCAGCGTGGTGGGCCCAGGAGCTTTCTTT,CSVVGPGAFF
TRBV19,NA,NA,TRBJ2-1,TGTGCCAGTAAGGGGGGGACAAGAAATGAGCAGTTCTTC,CASKGGTRNEQFF
TRBV18,NA,NA,TRBJ1-1,TGTGCCAGCTCACCCGGGACATTGAACACTGAAGCTTTCTTT,CASSPGTLNTEAFF
TRBV6-1,few,NA,TRBJ1-6,TGTGCCAGCACCTCCTCCGGAGTTAATTCACCCCTCCACTTT,CASTSSGVNSPLHF
TRBV19,NA,NA,TRBJ1-2,TGTGCCAGTAGTCTGGTTGGGCCCTCGGGGAATGGCTACACCTTC,CASSLVGPSGNGYTF
TRBV5-4,NA,NA,TRBJ2-7,TGTGCCAGCAGCTTGGAGTTAAAGAGGGACGAGCAGTACTTC,CASSLELKRDEQYF
TRBV18,NA,TRBD2,TRBJ2-4,TGTGCCAGCTCACCACCCGGGGACCGGGGGGTTACCAAAAACATTCAGTACTTC,CASSPPGDRGVTKNIQYF
TRBV27,NA,TRBD2,TRBJ2-1,TGTGCCAGCAGTTTGTCCCGCTTAGCGGGAGGATCCTACAATGAGCAGTTCTTC,CASSLSRLAGGSYNEQFF
TRBV11-2,NA,TRBD2,TRBJ2-1,TGTGCCAGCAGCTTACGGACTAGCGGGAAAAATGAGCAGTTCTTC,CASSLRTSGKNEQFF
TRBV6-1,NA,TRBD1,TRBJ1-2,TGTGCCAGCAGTGAATGGTCGACAGGGTTAGGCTACACCTTC,CASSEWSTGLGYTF